These 29 T cell receptor beta chains originate from one sample sequenced in a study of regulatory T cells in long-lasting Graves disease. Specified time point: newly diagnosed GD, antithyroid drugs for less than 3 months. Isolated PBMC RNA provided the starting material for the TCR library. CDR3-region Arm-PCR and iRepertoire HTBI primers produced the TCR beta libraries. TCRdb re-derived calls from the multiplex PCR reads in MiXCR, one entry per CDR3 protein. The table lists 380,000 or so distinct CDR3 sequences, roughly 16% of them singletons. These data also featured in a second study, about T cells in Graves' hyperthyroidism and ophthalmopathy.

The sequenced sample was peripheral blood mononuclear cells (PBMCs), obtained at new diagnosis, from a patient treated with antithyroid drugs. These receptor sequences come from a woman aged 18-35 years with Graves disease.

This clonotype occurred many times. This rearrangement joins TRBV28 to TRBJ1-5; 7 nucleotides agree with TRBD1. This CDR3 is 15 amino acids long. Germline CDR1 MDHEN, CDR2 SYDVKM. The trim removed 6 bases at V and 2 bases at J, leaving 7 bases unmatched. This chain's CDR3 is CASSPFGQGNQPQHF. The CDR3 region has the DNA TGTGCCAGCAGCCCATTCGGACAGGGCAATCAGCCCCAGCATTTT.

This clonotype was observed many times. J is TRBJ1-6 and V is TRBV27; unclear D gene. V shed 0 bases and J shed 7 bases, with 10 bases lying between them. Per the germline V gene, CDR1 is MNHEY and CDR2 is SMNVEV (reference sequence). The CDR3 totals 15 residues. CDR3 protein: CASSLSGGLNSPLHF. The CDR3 region has the DNA TGTGCCAGCAGTTTATCGGGAGGGTTAAATTCACCCCTCCACTTT.

The V call is TRBV10-1, the J call TRBJ2-1; D tentatively reads TRBD1 or TRBD2 (6 bases each). Germline V gene lookup returns CDR1 WNHNN and CDR2 SYGVQD (reference sequence). The CDR3 is made up of 16 amino acids. Deletions cut 3 bases from V and 0 bases from J, with 12 bases between. The CDR3 region is CASSEGGYLSYNEQFF. For the CDR3, the DNA is TGCGCCAGCAGTGAAGGGGGGTACCTCTCCTACAATGAGCAGTTCTTC.

This clonotype was detected many times. The chain carries TRBV3-1 and TRBJ2-1; 9 nucleotides align to TRBD2. J was trimmed by 7 bases and V by 3 bases; bases with no gene match: 4. Looked up from germline, CDR1 is LGHDT and CDR2 is YNNKEL (reference sequence). CDR3 length equals 14 residues. The CDR3 nucleotides read TGTGCCAGCAGCCAGCGCGGGGGGGCAAATGAGCAGTTCTTC. Its translation: CASSQRGGANEQFF.

This sequence joins TRBV20-1 and TRBJ1-6, with 9 positions matching TRBD1. J gave up 8 bases and V 2 bases, and 4 bases lay outside the gene matches. This CDR3 region has 14 residues. Germline V gene lookup returns CDR1 DFQATT and CDR2 SNEGSKA (reference sequence). CDR3 loop: CSARRDREYSPLHF. The CDR3 DNA is TGCAGTGCTAGACGGGACAGGGAATATTCACCCCTCCACTTT.

This sequence joins TRBV2 and TRBJ1-2, with 8 positions matching TRBD1. Per germline, CDR1 SNHLY and CDR2 FYNNEI. The V segment lost 6 bases and the J segment 6 bases; nucleotides outside the gene matches: 6. This CDR3 spans 13 amino acids. In DNA, the CDR3 is TGTGCCAGCAGGGAATACAGGGGGGATGGCTACACCTTC. Its protein is CASREYRGDGYTF.

Concerning this clonotype itself: A much more abundant neighbour one base away suggests this may be a read error. The V and J genes are TRBV20-1 and TRBJ2-1; D is unclear. Germline CDR1 and CDR2: DFQATT and SNEGSKA (reference sequence). The CDR3 extends over 14 amino acids. The CDR3: CSASIGSSYNDQFF. The CDR3 nucleotides read TGCAGTGCTAGCATCGGGTCTTCCTACAATGATCAGTTCTTC.

This clonotype was counted ten times or more. The gene calls are TRBV18 and TRBJ2-5; D unresolved. The CDR3 runs to 12 residues. CDR1 is KGHSH, CDR2 LQKENI, per germline. Trimming left V 5 bases short and J 5 bases short, with 9 bases between. DNA of the CDR3: TGTGCCAGCTCAACGGAAGGGGAGACCCAGTACTTC. Its protein product is CASSTEGETQYF.

This clonotype was observed at least ten times. V is TRBV7-2 and J is TRBJ2-5; 9 bases line up with TRBD2. V shed 5 bases and J 9 bases; nucleotides not matched to a gene: 13. The CDR3 totals 15 residues. In germline, CDR1 is SGHTA, CDR2 FQGNSA. The chain's CDR3 is CASSPAGAGGTAQYF. In DNA form, the CDR3 reads TGTGCCAGCAGCCCTGCGGGGGCGGGGGGGACGGCCCAGTACTTC.

This clonotype was counted ten times or more. The V and J genes are TRBV6-2 or TRBV6-3 and TRBJ2-1, with 10 bases that match TRBD2. From germline, CDR1 is MNHEY and CDR2 SVGEGT. V dropped 10 bases and J dropped 8; count of bases not matched to a gene: 23. This CDR3 contains 18 residues. CDR3 protein: CATRLPAGGGTGIDEQFF. The CDR3 bases are TGTGCCACACGGTTGCCAGCGGGGGGGGGCACAGGCATCGATGAGCAGTTCTTC.

This clonotype was detected ten times or more. The chain combines TRBV6-2 or TRBV6-3 with TRBJ2-3, with TRBD2 matching 8 bases. V was pared by 5 bases and J by 14 bases, with 6 bases of the junction left unmatched. This CDR3 is built from 11 residues. Germline V gene lookup returns CDR1 MNHEY and CDR2 SVGEGT. The DNA for the CDR3 is TGTGCCAGCAGTCCGGGACTAGGCTTGTATTTT. Amino acids: CASSPGLGLYF.

The sample holds many counts of this clonotype. V is TRBV5-1 and J is TRBJ2-2; no clear D. CDR3 length equals 15 residues. The germline V gene encodes CDR1 SGHRS and CDR2 YFSETQ. The V and J ends lost 0 bases and 0 bases respectively, with 6 bases between them. CDR3 DNA sequence: TGCGCCAGCAGCTTGGAACAGACGAACACCGGGGAGCTGTTTTTT. This translates into CASSLEQTNTGELFF.

This clonotype was observed many times. The chain carries TRBV7-2 and TRBJ2-5; 10 nucleotides agree with TRBD2. The CDR3 contains 16 residues. V was clipped by 0 bases and J by 5 bases; unmatched bases: 6. Germline V lookup: CDR1 SGHTA, CDR2 FQGNSA. CDR3 amino acids: CASSLAGLALGETQYF. The CDR3 nucleotides read TGTGCCAGCAGCTTAGCGGGACTAGCGTTAGGGGAGACCCAGTACTTC.

This clonotype was detected many times. The rearrangement joins TRBV28 to TRBJ2-6, with 9 bases aligning to TRBD2. There are 17 residues in the CDR3. V shed 3 bases, J shed 2 bases, and the junction held 5 bases outside the gene matches. Germline V gene data show CDR1 as MDHEN and CDR2 as SYDVKM. This CDR3 reads CASSFSVAGAGANVLTF. For the CDR3, the DNA is TGTGCCAGCAGTTTCTCCGTAGCGGGAGCTGGGGCCAACGTCCTGACTTTC.

At least ten counts were recorded for this clonotype. This chain links TRBV2 with TRBJ2-7; 7 bases are shared with TRBD1. J gave up 11 bases and V 4 bases, and 5 bases lay outside the gene matches. The CDR3 is made up of 11 amino acids. The germline V gene encodes CDR1 SNHLY and CDR2 FYNNEI. The CDR3 DNA reads as TGTGCCAGCAGTGTACAGGGGAGAAAGTACTTC. This sequence encodes CASSVQGRKYF.

The chain is built from TRBV6-1 and TRBJ1-2, with D perhaps TRBD1 (5 bases). Trimming stripped 6 bases from V and 6 bases from J, with 17 bases between. The CDR3 loop spans 14 amino acids. Germline V CDR1 and CDR2: MNHNS, SASEGT. The CDR3 loop is CASRGGKGLHGYTF. The CDR3 DNA is TGTGCCAGCAGGGGGGGAAAGGGGTTACATGGCTACACCTTC.

This clonotype was found a few times. The chain employs TRBV13 and TRBJ2-2; 8 bases agree with TRBD1. This CDR3 comprises 17 residues. CDR1 and CDR2 from the germline V gene are PRHDT and FYEKMQ (reference sequence). V lost 4 bases and J lost 6; bases outside the gene matches: 13. The CDR3 spells CASSSRSSQGAAGELFF. In DNA form, the CDR3 reads TGTGCCAGCAGCTCCCGGTCAAGCCAGGGGGCGGCCGGGGAGCTGTTTTTT.

J is TRBJ1-1 and V is TRBV6-2 or TRBV6-3; TRBD1 aligns across 10 bases. The CDR3 has 14 residues. Germline trimming cut 5 bases from V and 8 bases from J; bases unmatched to any gene: 8. Germline values: CDR1 MNHEY, CDR2 SVGEGT. The CDR3, as DNA: TGTGCCAGCAGTAGGACAGGGGGATTCACCGAAGCTTTCTTT. Its protein product is CASSRTGGFTEAFF.

This chain uses TRBV7-2 with TRBJ1-1; TRBD1 aligns across 8 bases. The CDR3 has 16 amino acids. The junction had 11 bases not matched to a gene; V was cut back by 4 bases and J by 4 bases. Germline CDR1 and CDR2: SGHTA and FQGNSA. CDR3: CASSSRNRGYGTEAFF. The CDR3 DNA is TGTGCCAGCAGCTCCCGGAACAGGGGGTATGGCACTGAAGCTTTCTTT.

This clonotype appeared a few times. J is TRBJ2-7 and V is TRBV7-6, with 10 nucleotides matching TRBD2. V trimming: 4 bases; J trimming: 5 bases; junction bases outside the gene matches: 2. In germline, CDR1 is SGHVS, CDR2 FNYEAQ. CDR3 length: 13 amino acids. CDR3 sequence: CASSSGLANEQYF. The CDR3 coding sequence is TGTGCCAGCAGCTCGGGACTAGCGAACGAGCAGTACTTC.

In its sample, this clonotype was seen a few times. This likely traces to a read error, being one base from a far larger clone. The V and J genes are TRBV27 and TRBJ2-1, with D uncertain. V gave up 5 bases and J gave up 0 bases, with 11 bases separating them. The CDR3 covers 15 residues. Germline V lookup: CDR1 MNHEY, CDR2 SMNVEV (reference sequence). The CDR3 nucleotides are TGTGCCAGCAGTGCTGACTGGGGCTCCTACAATGAGCAGTTCTTC. It is translated as CASSADWGSYNEQFF.

This clonotype has at least ten counts. The chain recombines TRBV30 with TRBJ1-1; 8 positions agree with TRBD1. In germline, CDR1 is GTSNPN, CDR2 SVGIG (reference sequence). There are 14 residues in the CDR3. V gave up 4 bases and J gave up 2 bases; unmatched junction bases: 6. This chain's CDR3 is CAWTLTGGNTEAFF. In DNA, the CDR3 is TGTGCCTGGACACTAACAGGGGGTAACACTGAAGCTTTCTTT.

This clonotype showed up many times. The genes are TRBV2 and TRBJ1-2; D is undetermined. V lost 8 bases and J lost 11, with 24 bases in between. The CDR3 sequence is 14 residues long. Germline CDR1 SNHLY, CDR2 FYNNEI. In DNA, the CDR3 is TGTGCCAGCGCCCCCCCGACTGGTCAGAATATTTACACCTTC. Amino acids: CASAPPTGQNIYTF.

This clonotype was observed at least ten times. The genes are TRBV2 and TRBJ2-2, with TRBD2 matching 8 bases. With 4 bases clipped from V and 6 bases from J, the junction kept 4 bases outside the gene matches. Germline-derived CDR1 and CDR2 are SNHLY and FYNNEI. This CDR3 has 14 residues. This CDR3 reads CASSGGTRAGELFF. The CDR3 nucleotides are TGTGCCAGCAGTGGCGGGACTAGGGCCGGGGAGCTGTTTTTT. Looking up the rest from reference TRBV2 and TRBJ2-2 gives the full variable domain: EPEVTQTPSHQVTQMGQEVILRCVPISNHLYFYWYRQILGQKVEFLVSFYNNEISEKSEIFDDQFSVERPDGSNFTLKIRSTKLEDSAMYFCASSGGTRAGELFFGEGSRLTVL.

The V call is TRBV5-1, the J call TRBJ1-5; 8 bases agree with TRBD1. The CDR3 extends over 14 amino acids. Unmatched junction bases numbered 5, after V lost 2 bases and J lost 7 bases. The germline CDR1 and CDR2 sequences are SGHRS and YFSETQ. CDR3 protein: CASSFTGGGQPQHF. The CDR3 DNA reads as TGCGCCAGCAGCTTTACAGGGGGTGGACAGCCCCAGCATTTT.

This clonotype was seen at least ten times. J is TRBJ2-1 and V is TRBV13; no definite D call. V lost 5 bases, J lost 0 bases, and 5 bases lay in between. In germline, CDR1 is PRHDT, CDR2 FYEKMQ (reference sequence). The CDR3 consists of 13 residues. Written as DNA, the CDR3 is TGTGCCAGCAGCCATAGCTCCTACAATGAGCAGTTCTTC. Translation: CASSHSSYNEQFF.

This chain joins TRBV5-4 and TRBJ2-7; TRBD1 or TRBD2 may be the D gene (5 bases each). Germline CDR1 reads SGHNT; CDR2 reads YYREEE (reference sequence). This CDR3 has 15 amino acids. Trimming cost V 4 bases and J 2 bases, with 16 bases left between them. Here the CDR3 DNA reads TGTGCCAGCAGCGCCGCCGGGACGGCGGCCTACGAGCAGTACTTC. Residues: CASSAAGTAAYEQYF.

A few counts support this clonotype. The V gene is TRBV28, the J gene TRBJ2-3; perhaps TRBD2 as D (7 bases). The V end lost 7 bases, the J end lost 3 bases, and 11 bases lay between the germline ends. The CDR3 sequence is 13 residues long. CDR1 MDHEN and CDR2 SYDVKM come from the germline V gene. The CDR3 reads CASMRGRTDTQYF. Here the CDR3 DNA reads TGTGCCAGCATGCGGGGGCGGACAGATACGCAGTATTTT.

This clonotype was detected ten times or more. This chain connects TRBV11-2 to TRBJ2-2; D may be TRBD1 (6 bases). The germline CDR1 and CDR2 sequences are SGHAT and FQNNGV. V lost 4 bases to trimming and J lost 1 base, with 19 bases between them. The CDR3 loop spans 18 amino acids. CDR3 sequence: CASSYHILKGGNTGELFF. The DNA for the CDR3 is TGTGCCAGCAGCTATCATATTCTAAAAGGGGGGAACACCGGGGAGCTGTTTTTT.